The source of this T cell receptor beta chain is a study of shared clonotypes between healthy human individuals. Profiling relied on immunoSEQ multiplex PCR, and the TCRdb table lists in-frame clones only, not all of them. Of 730,000 or so clones in the sample, 72% were seen once. Germline-derived CDR1 and CDR2 are MRHNA and SNTAGT. CDR3 length: 14 residues. The V gene lost 3 bases and the J gene lost 10 bases, with 16 bases spanning the gap. This chain connects TRBV6-4 to TRBJ2-1, with D hard to call. Sequences were obtained from memory CD4+ T cells sorted from blood. Subset specified: CD45RA-negative fraction. The TCR comes from a woman in her twenties or thirties in good health. The CDR3 DNA sequence: TGTGCCAGCAGTGAGTCCCCGGAAGTTGGGGAGCAGTTCTTC. Translation: CASSESPEVGEQFF.